This passage covers 8 T cell receptor beta chains from one sample sequenced in a study of read filtering for tumor transcriptome and immune sequencing. This library used approximately 0.4 ug RNA and molecular barcoded adaptors spanning alpha/delta and beta/gamma chains. MiXCR, run by TCRdb on the reads, gives a single entry per CDR3 protein. The sample lists 43,000 or so distinct CDR3 sequences, roughly 12% occurring once. The sample was a population of CD138-negative cells sorted from bone marrow. These receptors all stem from a donor at least 40 years old with multiple myeloma.

With respect to this clonotype: This is likely an artifact of a read error, given a far larger clone one base away. The chain is built from TRBV4-3 and TRBJ2-4; D remains unclear. Germline V gene lookup returns CDR1 LGHNA and CDR2 YSLEER. This CDR3 region has 16 residues. Trimming shortened V by 2 bases and J by 2 bases, and 13 bases separated the two germline ends. This chain's CDR3 is CASSQCQVIPKNIQYF. CDR3 DNA: TGCGCCAGCAGCCAATGTCAGGTTATTCCCAAAAACATTCAGTACTTC.

This clonotype was recorded many times. The J gene is TRBJ1-1, the V gene TRBV7-9; D is perhaps TRBD1 (5 bases). This CDR3 has 13 residues. Per the germline V gene, CDR1 is SEHNR and CDR2 is FQNEAQ (reference sequence). V was trimmed by 3 bases and J by 4 bases, leaving 9 bases between them. The CDR3 spells CASSFGGSTEAFF. CDR3 nucleotides: TGTGCCAGCAGCTTCGGGGGAAGCACTGAAGCTTTCTTT.

This clonotype appeared many times. This chain joins TRBV7-2 and TRBJ2-7; 7 bases line up with TRBD2. Germline CDR1 is SGHTA and CDR2 is FQGNSA. CDR3 length: 15 residues. V was pared by 4 bases and J by 0 bases, with 6 bases of the junction left unmatched. CDR3 coding DNA: TGTGCCAGCAGCTCAATACTAGCGCTCTCCTACGAGCAGTACTTC. Translation: CASSSILALSYEQYF.

This clonotype was picked up a small number of times. The rearrangement links TRBV4-1 to TRBJ1-3; tentatively, D is TRBD1 (6 bases). The CDR3 runs 17 residues. The germline V gene has CDR1 MGHRA and CDR2 YSYEKL. Trimming removed 1 base from V and 0 bases from J, with 13 bases in between. The CDR3 DNA follows: TGCGCCAGCAGCCAAGTACTTTCGACAGGCTCTGGAAACACCATATATTTT. Translation gives CASSQVLSTGSGNTIYF.

The V call is TRBV29-1, the J call TRBJ2-5; maybe TRBD1 (6 bases). V lost 8 bases to trimming and J lost 5 bases, with 15 bases between them. From germline, CDR1 is SQVTM and CDR2 ANQGSEA. The CDR3 is 12 amino acids. DNA of the CDR3: TGCAGCACCGGGACACTTCTGGAGACCCAGTACTTC. This encodes CSTGTLLETQYF.

The chain has TRBV7-9 and TRBJ1-5; D uncertain. CDR3 length equals 15 residues. Germline loops: CDR1 SEHNR, CDR2 FQNEAQ (reference sequence). Trimming shortened V by 4 bases and J by 0 bases, and 10 bases separated the two germline ends. CDR3 nucleotide sequence: TGTGCCAGCAGCTCTGCGGGATTTAGCAATCAGCCCCAGCATTTT. Translation: CASSSAGFSNQPQHF.

This clonotype has a count of ten or more. This rearrangement joins TRBV4-1 to TRBJ2-7, with 7 bases identical to TRBD1. The CDR3 extends over 13 amino acids. With V trimmed by 4 bases and J by 1 base, 1 base remained unmatched. Per germline, CDR1 MGHRA and CDR2 YSYEKL. CDR3 region: CASSPDRSYEQYF. The DNA of the CDR3 is TGCGCCAGCAGCCCGGACAGGTCCTACGAGCAGTACTTC.

This clonotype has ten or more counts. This chain uses TRBV29-1 with TRBJ2-5; 7 bases agree with TRBD2. This CDR3 spans 13 amino acids. CDR1 and CDR2 (germline): SQVTM, ANQGSEA. J gave up 4 bases and V 5 bases, and 7 bases lay outside the gene matches. The CDR3 region has the DNA TGCAGCGTTAGGCTAGCGGTGGGAGAGACCCAGTACTTC. It specifies CSVRLAVGETQYF. The entire variable domain, with the rest obtained from reference TRBV29-1 and TRBJ2-5, is as follows: SAVISQKPSRDICQRGTSLTIQCQVDSQVTMMFWYRQQPGQSLTLIATANQGSEATYESGFVIDKFPISRPNLTFSTLTVSNMSPEDSSIYLCSVRLAVGETQYFGPGTRLLVL.